A selection of T cell receptor beta chains follows, all from one sample in a study. TCRdb independently ran MiXCR on the 5' RACE reads; one entry per CDR3 protein. The sample yields more than 40,000 distinct CDR3 sequences, approximately 31% seen once. Specimen: memory CD4+ T cells sorted from a lymph node. The receptors stem from a female donor with breast cancer. Each CDR3 is given with its conserved first and last residue. Each record gives: D gene, clone size, CDR3 length, J gene, V gene, CDR3 DNA, CDR3 protein. D genes are given only for firm matches. A clone size is listed for some rows: how often the clone was seen (once, few, many), or a class if it is expanded.

d_gene: .
abundance: .
len: 14
j_gene: TRBJ2-5
v_gene: TRBV6-1
CDR3nt: TGTACCAGCAGTGAAGTGTCAGGGCAAGAGACCCAGTACTTC
CDR3aa: CTSSEVSGQETQYF

d_gene: TRBD1
abundance: .
len: 17
j_gene: TRBJ1-2
v_gene: TRBV4-2
CDR3nt: TGTGCCAGCAGCCAAGATCGGAGAGGGACAGCTAACTATGGCTACACCTTC
CDR3aa: CASSQDRRGTANYGYTF

d_gene: TRBD1
abundance: .
len: 16
j_gene: TRBJ2-2
v_gene: TRBV5-1
CDR3nt: TGCGCCAGCAGCACACCGGGACAGGGAAACACCGGGGAGCTGTTTTTT
CDR3aa: CASSTPGQGNTGELFF

d_gene: .
abundance: few
len: 14
j_gene: TRBJ2-7
v_gene: TRBV6-2/TRBV6-3
CDR3nt: TGTGCCAGCAGTTACTCGATGGGTAGCTACGAGCAGTACTTC
CDR3aa: CASSYSMGSYEQYF

d_gene: .
abundance: few
len: 16
j_gene: TRBJ2-1
v_gene: TRBV28
CDR3nt: TGTGCCAGCAGTTTAGGCGCGACCATCTACTACAATGAGCAGTTCTTC
CDR3aa: CASSLGATIYYNEQFF

d_gene: .
abundance: .
len: 14
j_gene: TRBJ2-7
v_gene: TRBV20-1
CDR3nt: TGCAGTGCTAGCGGGGAAAGGGGTGAGATCGAGCAGTACTTC
CDR3aa: CSASGERGEIEQYF

d_gene: .
abundance: .
len: 14
j_gene: TRBJ2-7
v_gene: TRBV9
CDR3nt: TGTGCCAGCAGCGTAGACGTCGGTACCTACGGGCAGTACTTC
CDR3aa: CASSVDVGTYGQYF

d_gene: TRBD1
abundance: .
len: 15
j_gene: TRBJ2-1
v_gene: TRBV6-1
CDR3nt: TGTGCCAGCAGTGATGGCGGGACAGGGAGCAATGAGCAGTTCTTC
CDR3aa: CASSDGGTGSNEQFF

d_gene: .
abundance: few
len: 13
j_gene: TRBJ2-2
v_gene: TRBV6-5
CDR3nt: TGTGCCAGCAGTTACCCCCAGGGCGGGGAGCTGTTTTTT
CDR3aa: CASSYPQGGELFF

d_gene: .
abundance: few
len: 12
j_gene: TRBJ2-7
v_gene: TRBV2
CDR3nt: TGTGCCAGCAGTGAATACAGGAGCGAGCAGTACTTC
CDR3aa: CASSEYRSEQYF

d_gene: .
abundance: .
len: 13
j_gene: TRBJ2-2
v_gene: TRBV24-1
CDR3nt: TGTGCCACCAGTGTACCGAACACCGGGGAGCTGTTTTTT
CDR3aa: CATSVPNTGELFF

d_gene: TRBD1
abundance: .
len: 14
j_gene: TRBJ1-5
v_gene: TRBV27
CDR3nt: TGTGCCAGCAGTCCTGGACAGGTCAATCAGCCCCAGCATTTT
CDR3aa: CASSPGQVNQPQHF

d_gene: .
abundance: .
len: 17
j_gene: TRBJ2-6
v_gene: TRBV7-3
CDR3nt: TGTGCCAGCAGCTTAGGGGGCCCAGTATCTGGGGCCAACGTCCTGACTTTC
CDR3aa: CASSLGGPVSGANVLTF

d_gene: .
abundance: few
len: 15
j_gene: TRBJ2-3
v_gene: TRBV12-3/TRBV12-4
CDR3nt: TGTGCCAGCAGTGCCCGGGCCCTGGGCACAGATACGCAGTATTTT
CDR3aa: CASSARALGTDTQYF

d_gene: .
abundance: .
len: 14
j_gene: TRBJ1-1
v_gene: TRBV6-5
CDR3nt: TGTACCAGCAGTCTTACAGGGTTCATGACTGAAGCTTTCTTT
CDR3aa: CTSSLTGFMTEAFF

d_gene: .
abundance: few
len: 13
j_gene: TRBJ2-5
v_gene: TRBV12-3/TRBV12-4
CDR3nt: TGTGCCAGCAGTGCCTCGACCGGGGAGACCCAGTACTTC
CDR3aa: CASSASTGETQYF

d_gene: .
abundance: few
len: 12
j_gene: TRBJ1-6
v_gene: TRBV27
CDR3nt: TGTGCCAGCAGCATGGGAAATTCACCCCTCCACTTT
CDR3aa: CASSMGNSPLHF

d_gene: TRBD2
abundance: .
len: 18
j_gene: TRBJ2-3
v_gene: TRBV5-1
CDR3nt: TGCGCCAGCAGCTTCTATCCCCCCTCTAGCGGATACACAGATACGCAGTATTTT
CDR3aa: CASSFYPPSSGYTDTQYF

d_gene: TRBD1
abundance: few
len: 19
j_gene: TRBJ2-7
v_gene: TRBV5-1
CDR3nt: TGCGCCAGCAGCTCGAAAACAAAACTAGACAGGGGGCGCGACTACGAGCAGTACTTC
CDR3aa: CASSSKTKLDRGRDYEQYF

d_gene: TRBD2
abundance: few
len: 16
j_gene: TRBJ2-1
v_gene: TRBV5-1
CDR3nt: TGCGCCAGCAGCTTGGCCGGGGCGGGAGGTGCCAATGAGCAGTTCTTC
CDR3aa: CASSLAGAGGANEQFF

d_gene: .
abundance: .
len: 14
j_gene: TRBJ2-1
v_gene: TRBV2
CDR3nt: TGTGCCAGCAGCCTCTGGGGGGCTTACAATGAGCAGTTCTTC
CDR3aa: CASSLWGAYNEQFF

d_gene: .
abundance: few
len: 12
j_gene: TRBJ1-2
v_gene: TRBV7-8
CDR3nt: TGTGCCAGCAGCTGGAGGCGGGATGGCTACACCTTC
CDR3aa: CASSWRRDGYTF

d_gene: TRBD2
abundance: .
len: 16
j_gene: TRBJ2-5
v_gene: TRBV6-1
CDR3nt: TGTGCCAGCAGACCGACTAGCGGGGGGTACCAAGAAACCCAGAACTTC
CDR3aa: CASRPTSGGYQETQNF

d_gene: TRBD1
abundance: .
len: 14
j_gene: TRBJ1-1
v_gene: TRBV5-1
CDR3nt: TGCGCCAGCAGCATCGGACAGGGGAACACTGAAGCTTTCTTT
CDR3aa: CASSIGQGNTEAFF

d_gene: .
abundance: .
len: 12
j_gene: TRBJ2-7
v_gene: TRBV2
CDR3nt: TGTGCCAACTACAGGCCCCCCTACGAGCAGTACTTC
CDR3aa: CANYRPPYEQYF

d_gene: .
abundance: .
len: 15
j_gene: TRBJ2-7
v_gene: TRBV7-9
CDR3nt: TGTGCCAGCAGCTTGGTTCTGGGACCCACCTACGAGCAGTACTTC
CDR3aa: CASSLVLGPTYEQYF

d_gene: .
abundance: .
len: 12
j_gene: TRBJ2-7
v_gene: TRBV6-5
CDR3nt: TGTGCCAGCAGTAACAGGGTCGACGAGCAGTACTTC
CDR3aa: CASSNRVDEQYF

d_gene: .
abundance: .
len: 15
j_gene: TRBJ2-3
v_gene: TRBV27
CDR3nt: TGTGCCAGCAGTTACCGGAAGGGTCTGCCAGATACGCAGTATTTT
CDR3aa: CASSYRKGLPDTQYF

d_gene: TRBD1
abundance: medium-sized
len: 22
j_gene: TRBJ1-2
v_gene: TRBV4-1
CDR3nt: TGCGCCAGCAGCCAACCACCGGGAACCCGGGACAGGCTCTTTTCAAAGCGGGATGGCTACACCTTC
CDR3aa: CASSQPPGTRDRLFSKRDGYTF

d_gene: .
abundance: .
len: 14
j_gene: TRBJ1-5
v_gene: TRBV2
CDR3nt: TGTGCCAGCAGTGAAGAGGTGTGGGGTTTGCCCCAGCATTTT
CDR3aa: CASSEEVWGLPQHF

d_gene: TRBD1
abundance: few
len: 14
j_gene: TRBJ1-1
v_gene: TRBV4-1
CDR3nt: TGCGCCAGCAGCCCCCGGGACAGGAACACTGAAGCTTTCTTT
CDR3aa: CASSPRDRNTEAFF

d_gene: TRBD1
abundance: few
len: 15
j_gene: TRBJ1-4
v_gene: TRBV7-2
CDR3nt: TGTGCCAGCAGCCTAGACAGGGTTTCTAATGAAAAACTGTTTTTT
CDR3aa: CASSLDRVSNEKLFF

d_gene: .
abundance: few
len: 13
j_gene: TRBJ1-5
v_gene: TRBV3-1
CDR3nt: TGTGCCAGCAGCCAAGATAACGGTCAGCCCCAGCATTTT
CDR3aa: CASSQDNGQPQHF

d_gene: .
abundance: few
len: 15
j_gene: TRBJ1-1
v_gene: TRBV5-5
CDR3nt: TGTGCCAGCAGCTTGTTTGCGGCCCAGAACACTGAAGCTTTCTTT
CDR3aa: CASSLFAAQNTEAFF

d_gene: TRBD1
abundance: .
len: 13
j_gene: TRBJ2-1
v_gene: TRBV10-3
CDR3nt: TGTGCCGTAGGGGGCGGCTCCTACAATGAGCAGTTCTTC
CDR3aa: CAVGGGSYNEQFF

d_gene: .
abundance: .
len: 13
j_gene: TRBJ2-1
v_gene: TRBV12-3/TRBV12-4
CDR3nt: TGTGCCAGCAGTTTTTTGGGTTTCGATGAGCAGTTCTTC
CDR3aa: CASSFLGFDEQFF

d_gene: TRBD1
abundance: few
len: 18
j_gene: TRBJ1-2
v_gene: TRBV7-9
CDR3nt: TGTGCCAGCAGCTCCCCTCCGGGACAGGGGGGAAAAAACTATGGCTACACCTTC
CDR3aa: CASSSPPGQGGKNYGYTF

d_gene: TRBD1
abundance: .
len: 16
j_gene: TRBJ2-7
v_gene: TRBV7-9
CDR3nt: TGTGCCAGCAGCGACCTAGGGACAGGGGTCTCCTACGAGCAGTACTTC
CDR3aa: CASSDLGTGVSYEQYF

d_gene: .
abundance: once
len: 13
j_gene: TRBJ1-2
v_gene: TRBV20-1
CDR3nt: TGCAGTGCTAGAGATACAACTAACTATGGCTACACCTTC
CDR3aa: CSARDTTNYGYTF

d_gene: TRBD1
abundance: few
len: 14
j_gene: TRBJ1-3
v_gene: TRBV7-2
CDR3nt: TGTGCCAGCAGCCCCGGACAGGGAGGAAACACCATATATTTT
CDR3aa: CASSPGQGGNTIYF

d_gene: TRBD2
abundance: .
len: 15
j_gene: TRBJ2-7
v_gene: TRBV5-1
CDR3nt: TGCGCCAGCAGATCGACTAGCGGGATATTGAATGAGCAGTACTTC
CDR3aa: CASRSTSGILNEQYF

d_gene: .
abundance: few
len: 15
j_gene: TRBJ1-5
v_gene: TRBV24-1
CDR3nt: TGTGCCACCCAACGGGCCCTCTCAGGGGTTCAGCCCCAGCATTTT
CDR3aa: CATQRALSGVQPQHF

d_gene: .
abundance: .
len: 13
j_gene: TRBJ2-3
v_gene: TRBV6-5
CDR3nt: TGTGCCACCGGGCGGGACACATCAGATACGCAGTATTTT
CDR3aa: CATGRDTSDTQYF

d_gene: .
abundance: few
len: 15
j_gene: TRBJ2-7
v_gene: TRBV6-5
CDR3nt: TGTGCCAGCCGGGGGGCCGGCTCTGGGGACTACGAGCAGTACTTC
CDR3aa: CASRGAGSGDYEQYF

d_gene: .
abundance: .
len: 15
j_gene: TRBJ2-3
v_gene: TRBV5-1
CDR3nt: TGCGCCGGCAGCTCCCGGGACGGGGGGCTGGATACGCAGTATTTT
CDR3aa: CAGSSRDGGLDTQYF

d_gene: .
abundance: .
len: 13
j_gene: TRBJ2-2
v_gene: TRBV5-1
CDR3nt: TGCGCCAGCAGCTTGGACGTCGCCGGGGAGCTGTTTTTT
CDR3aa: CASSLDVAGELFF

d_gene: .
abundance: few
len: 13
j_gene: TRBJ2-7
v_gene: TRBV5-1
CDR3nt: TGCGCCAGCAGCCCGGACACATCGGACGAGCAGTACTTC
CDR3aa: CASSPDTSDEQYF

d_gene: TRBD1
abundance: few
len: 13
j_gene: TRBJ2-5
v_gene: TRBV28
CDR3nt: TGTGCCAGCAGCGGACAGGGGGCGGAGACCCAGTACTTC
CDR3aa: CASSGQGAETQYF

d_gene: TRBD1
abundance: few
len: 16
j_gene: TRBJ2-2
v_gene: TRBV6-5
CDR3nt: TGTGCCAGCAGCCCGAGGACAGGGCTGAGCACCGGGGAGCTGTTTTTT
CDR3aa: CASSPRTGLSTGELFF

d_gene: TRBD1
abundance: .
len: 14
j_gene: TRBJ1-1
v_gene: TRBV7-3
CDR3nt: TGTGCCAGCAGCCCACAGGGGGGAAACACTGAAGCTTTCTTT
CDR3aa: CASSPQGGNTEAFF

d_gene: TRBD2
abundance: .
len: 16
j_gene: TRBJ2-7
v_gene: TRBV20-1
CDR3nt: TGCAGTGCTAAAGATTGGCCAGCGGGAAAGGGGTACGAGCAGTACTTC
CDR3aa: CSAKDWPAGKGYEQYF

d_gene: .
abundance: .
len: 14
j_gene: TRBJ2-7
v_gene: TRBV4-2
CDR3nt: TGTGCCAGCAGTGTCACAGTGAGCTCCTACGAGCAGTACTTC
CDR3aa: CASSVTVSSYEQYF

d_gene: .
abundance: .
len: 17
j_gene: TRBJ2-4
v_gene: TRBV4-1
CDR3nt: TGCGCCAGCAGCCCAGTTACAGGGATTTTTAGCAAAAACATTCAGTACTTC
CDR3aa: CASSPVTGIFSKNIQYF

d_gene: .
abundance: .
len: 15
j_gene: TRBJ2-2
v_gene: TRBV25-1
CDR3nt: TGTGCCAGCAGCGGAGACAGGCCGAACACCGGGGAGCTGTTTTTT
CDR3aa: CASSGDRPNTGELFF

d_gene: .
abundance: once
len: 13
j_gene: TRBJ2-7
v_gene: TRBV28
CDR3nt: TGTGCCAGCGAAGAGTCGGTGGAATACGAGCAGTACTTC
CDR3aa: CASEESVEYEQYF

d_gene: .
abundance: .
len: 11
j_gene: TRBJ2-7
v_gene: TRBV2
CDR3nt: TGTGCCAGCAGTGAGACGATCGAGCAGTACTTC
CDR3aa: CASSETIEQYF

d_gene: .
abundance: few
len: 13
j_gene: TRBJ2-1
v_gene: TRBV7-6
CDR3nt: TGTGCCAGCAGCTCACAGAGTTACAATGAGCAGTTCTTC
CDR3aa: CASSSQSYNEQFF

d_gene: .
abundance: .
len: 15
j_gene: TRBJ2-1
v_gene: TRBV28
CDR3nt: TGTGCCAGCAGTTTACGGGAGACCTTCAACAATGAGCAGTTCTTC
CDR3aa: CASSLRETFNNEQFF

d_gene: .
abundance: .
len: 15
j_gene: TRBJ2-7
v_gene: TRBV6-6
CDR3nt: TGTGCCAGCAGGGTGTACTCCGGGCAGCCCTACGAGCAGTACTTC
CDR3aa: CASRVYSGQPYEQYF